Each of the 32 T cell receptor beta chains below was sequenced from the same sample in a study of CD8+ T cells in alopecia areata (dated 2018 in TCRdb). Library preparation used the immunoSEQ multiplex PCR assay. RNA was extracted from all samples and reverse transcribed into cDNA as template for TCR sequencing. The immuneACCESS repertoire file appears here via TCRdb, limited to in-frame rearrangements. These files lack a portion of the clones; in checked studies, under half of the deficit traces to unresolved V genes, and the cause of the others is not known. This sample has 200,000 to 250,000 clones in its table, and 50% to 60% of those were observed once. The ten most abundant clones make up around 0.46% of the sample. What the time point label conveys for this sample: baseline before oral tofacitinib. Sequenced here: CD4+ T cells sorted from blood, sampled at week 0. The receptor set was obtained from a human donor with alopecia areata.

In its sample, this clone was seen a few times. V and J are TRBV6-1 and TRBJ2-5, with D possibly TRBD2 on 5 matching bases. The J call is doubtful: the DNA matches TRBJ2-7 better. Germline V lookup: CDR1 MNHNS, CDR2 SASEGT. This CDR3 region has 12 residues. In DNA, the CDR3 is TGTGCCAGCAGCGGGGATTGGGGCGAGCAGTACTTC. Residues: CASSGDWGEQYF.

Written as DNA, the CDR3 is TGTGCCAGCAGTTTATCCACAGGGGCGTCCTCTGGAAACACCATATATTTT. As protein: CASSLSTGASSGNTIYF. V gene TRBV28 combines with J gene TRBJ1-3, with 7 positions matching TRBD1. Germline assignment: CDR1 MDHEN and CDR2 SYDVKM. The J segment lost 0 bases and the V segment lost 1 base, leaving 6 bases of the junction unmatched. The CDR3 runs to 17 residues.

The chain uses TRBV29-1 and TRBJ2-7, with a weak D call TRBD2 (5 bases). CDR3 length equals 11 residues. CDR1 is SQVTM and CDR2 is ANQGSEA in the germline V gene. V was trimmed by 3 bases and J by 5 bases, leaving 8 bases between them. CDR3 in DNA: TGCAGCGTTGAGTCCGGGGACGAGCAGTACTTC. Translated, it gives CSVESGDEQYF.

This clone appeared a few times. The same CDR3 is also encoded by other DNA sequences in this sample. V is TRBV14 and J is TRBJ2-5, with D unresolved. CDR1 is SGHDN and CDR2 is FVKESK in the germline V gene. CDR3 length equals 11 residues. The germline V and J ends were trimmed by 4 bases and 5 bases, with 5 bases remaining between them. CDR3 sequence reads: CASSLGETQYF. CDR3 coding DNA: TGTGCCAGCAGCCTCGGGGAGACCCAGTACTTC. The full variable domain, rest sourced from reference TRBV14 and TRBJ2-5, is EAGVTQFPSHSVIEKGQTVTLRCDPISGHDNLYWYRRVMGKEIKFLLHFVKESKQDESGMPNNRFLAERTGGTYSTLKVQPAELEDSGVYFCASSLGETQYFGPGTRLLVL.

This clone was observed a few times. The chain joins TRBV7-2 to TRBJ2-1, with D unresolved. Looked up from germline, CDR1 is SGHTA and CDR2 is FQGNSA. This CDR3 is 11 amino acids long. Trimming took off 4 bases at V and 9 bases at J, with 7 bases between the two ends. CDR3 protein: CASSSAREQFF. CDR3 nucleotides: TGTGCCAGCAGCTCAGCCCGTGAGCAGTTCTTC. Full variable domain (missing parts from reference TRBV7-2 and TRBJ2-1): GAGVSQSPSNKVTEKGKDVELRCDPISGHTALYWYRQSLGQGLEFLIYFQGNSAPDKSGLPSDRFSAERTGGSVSTLTIQRTQQEDSAVYLCASSSAREQFFGPGTRLTVL.

This rearrangement joins TRBV6-1 to TRBJ1-5; no firm D call. CDR1 and CDR2 from the germline V gene are MNHNS and SASEGT. The CDR3 runs 15 residues. V shed 7 bases and J shed 2 bases, with 15 bases lying between them. This CDR3 reads CASTSGGSGNQPQHF. The CDR3 DNA reads as TGTGCCAGCACTTCCGGCGGGTCTGGCAATCAGCCCCAGCATTTT.

The chain links TRBV29-1 to TRBJ1-2; 10 nucleotides align to TRBD1. The CDR3 consists of 12 residues. Trimming cost V 7 bases and J 9 bases; bases outside gene matches: 8. The germline V gene encodes CDR1 SQVTM and CDR2 ANQGSEA. The CDR3: CSGTTGGTSYTF. The CDR3 nucleotides read TGCAGCGGCACGACAGGGGGCACGAGCTACACCTTC.

This chain connects TRBV10-3 to TRBJ1-1; possibly TRBD1 for D (5 bases). V lost 6 bases and J lost 1, with 9 bases in between. CDR1 and CDR2 from the germline V gene are ENHRY and SYGVKD. This CDR3 spans 13 amino acids. Here the CDR3 DNA reads TGTGCCATCAGGGTCCAGGGGAACACTGAAGCTTTCTTT. Amino acid sequence: CAIRVQGNTEAFF.

The chain has TRBV29-1 and TRBJ2-3, with D perhaps matching TRBD1 or TRBD2 (6 bases each). Germline V lookup: CDR1 SQVTM, CDR2 ANQGSEA. V was pared by 6 bases and J by 3 bases, with 13 bases between. This CDR3 is 13 amino acids long. The DNA of the CDR3 is TGCAGCGTGGGAACAGGGAGGACAGATACGCAGTATTTT. Its translation: CSVGTGRTDTQYF.

V and J are TRBV5-1 and TRBJ2-5; 8 nucleotides match TRBD1. Unmatched junction bases numbered 11, after V lost 5 bases and J lost 5 bases. Per the germline V gene, CDR1 is SGHRS and CDR2 is YFSETQ. This CDR3 contains 15 residues. CDR3 in amino acids: CASSDGQGRGETQYF. CDR3 coding DNA: TGCGCCAGCAGTGACGGACAGGGTAGAGGGGAGACCCAGTACTTC.

This sequence joins TRBV7-9 and TRBJ1-2; 7 bases map to TRBD1. The CDR3 is made up of 15 amino acids. The V gene's germline CDR1 is SEHNR and CDR2 FQNEAQ (reference sequence). V gave up 5 bases and J gave up 6 bases; unmatched junction bases: 12. Here the CDR3 reads CASSGDRARGDGYTF. In DNA, the CDR3 is TGTGCCAGCAGCGGAGACAGGGCACGCGGAGATGGCTACACCTTC.

The rearrangement links TRBV5-1 to TRBJ2-7; D remains unclear. The CDR3 has 12 amino acids. Germline assignment: CDR1 SGHRS and CDR2 YFSETQ. The ends were cut back, 4 bases at V and 2 bases at J, with 7 bases in the middle. In DNA form, the CDR3 reads TGCGCCAGCAGCCCATCCACCTACGAGCAGTACTTC. It translates to CASSPSTYEQYF.

The chain carries TRBV5-1 and TRBJ2-4, with unresolved D. The CDR3 contains 12 residues. Germline CDR1 and CDR2: SGHRS and YFSETQ. V lost 0 bases to trimming and J lost 6 bases, with 4 bases between them. The CDR3 is CASSLDLNIQYF. The CDR3 DNA is TGCGCCAGCAGCTTGGATTTAAACATTCAGTACTTC.

This chain links TRBV18 with TRBJ2-1; TRBD1 agrees at 8 bases. Germline-derived CDR1 and CDR2 are KGHSH and LQKENI. The CDR3 consists of 15 residues. J was trimmed by 8 bases and V by 3 bases; bases with no gene match: 9. Here the CDR3 DNA reads TGTGCCAGCTCACCCTTTAGGCAGGGGGCCGATGAGCAGTTCTTC. It encodes CASSPFRQGADEQFF.

V usage is TRBV9 and J usage is TRBJ1-1; TRBD1 aligns across 10 bases. Germline loops: CDR1 SGDLS, CDR2 YYNGEE. This CDR3 contains 17 residues. J was trimmed by 4 bases and V by 0 bases; bases with no gene match: 9. The CDR3 spells CASSVGSFRDRGTEAFF. The CDR3 region has the DNA TGTGCCAGCAGCGTAGGTTCCTTCCGGGACAGGGGCACTGAAGCTTTCTTT.

The chain couples TRBV25-1 to TRBJ2-1; 7 nucleotides align to TRBD2. Germline V CDR1 and CDR2: MGHDK, SYGVNS. CDR3 size: 17 residues. J lost 2 bases, V lost 4 bases, and 11 bases had no gene match. The CDR3 sequence: CASSAQVAAGTYNEQFF. The DNA of the CDR3 is TGTGCCAGCAGTGCGCAGGTCGCAGCGGGGACCTACAATGAGCAGTTCTTC.

The chain couples TRBV7-9 to TRBJ2-7; weak D call: TRBD1 (6 bases). This CDR3 is built from 15 residues. Between the trimmed V and J ends, which lost 1 base and 5 bases, there was a span of 15 bases. Looked up from germline, CDR1 is SEHNR and CDR2 is FQNEAQ (reference sequence). The CDR3 sequence: CASSLGAGQRNEQYF. In DNA form, the CDR3 reads TGTGCCAGCAGCTTAGGGGCCGGACAGCGGAACGAGCAGTACTTC.

V and J are TRBV2 and TRBJ2-7; weak D call: TRBD1 (7 bases). Germline V CDR1 and CDR2: SNHLY, FYNNEI. The CDR3 runs to 13 residues. Trimming cost V 5 bases and J 6 bases, with 14 bases left between them. The CDR3 protein is CASSSQGGVEQYF. The CDR3 DNA is TGTGCCAGCAGTTCCCAGGGGGGCGTCGAGCAGTACTTC.

The chain is built from TRBV28 and TRBJ1-1; D remains ambiguous. V lost 8 bases and J 1 base, leaving 5 bases between the germline ends. There are 11 residues in the CDR3. Germline assignment: CDR1 MDHEN and CDR2 SYDVKM. This CDR3 is CASRANTEAFF. CDR3 nucleotides: TGTGCCAGCCGTGCGAACACTGAAGCTTTCTTT.

The chain carries TRBV2 and TRBJ1-1, with 9 bases that match TRBD1. From germline, CDR1 is SNHLY and CDR2 FYNNEI. V lost 4 bases to trimming and J lost 5 bases; unmatched junction nucleotides: 11. The CDR3 loop spans 16 amino acids. The DNA of the CDR3 is TGTGCCAGCAGTGGAGCCGCCGGGACAGGGAAGACTGAAGCTTTCTTT. Protein: CASSGAAGTGKTEAFF.

The V and J genes are TRBV5-1 and TRBJ1-3; TRBD1 matches 11 bases. The ends lost 3 bases at V and 6 bases at J; junction bases unmatched: 5. CDR1 is SGHRS and CDR2 is YFSETQ in the germline V gene. The CDR3 spans 15 residues. In DNA, the CDR3 is TGCGCCAGCAGCTCATTGGGACAGGGGGAAAACACCATATATTTT. Translation gives CASSSLGQGENTIYF.

The CDR3: CASRGHFSYEQYF. The CDR3 DNA reads as TGTGCCAGCAGAGGACACTTCTCCTACGAGCAGTACTTC. The chain has TRBV4-2 and TRBJ2-7, with a weak D call TRBD1 (5 bases). From germline, CDR1 is LGHNA and CDR2 YNFKEQ. CDR3 length equals 13 residues. V lost 6 bases to trimming and J lost 0 bases, with 9 bases between them.

This rearrangement joins TRBV30 to TRBJ1-2, with 9 bases aligning to TRBD1. With 5 bases clipped from V and 6 bases from J, the junction kept 4 bases outside the gene matches. The germline gives CDR1 GTSNPN, CDR2 SVGIG (reference sequence). The CDR3 is 12 amino acids. The CDR3 DNA reads as TGTGCCTGGTACGACAGGGGGAATGGCTACACCTTC. Amino acids: CAWYDRGNGYTF.

This clone was found a few times. The V and J genes are TRBV7-9 and TRBJ2-1; D gene uncertain. Deletions cut 1 base from V and 5 bases from J, with 9 bases between. The length of the CDR3 is 14 residues. Germline CDR1 and CDR2: SEHNR and FQNEAQ (reference sequence). CDR3 DNA sequence: TGTGCCAGCAGCTTAGGGGGTTCCCACAATGAGCAGTTCTTC. Amino acids: CASSLGGSHNEQFF.

V and J are TRBV6-1 and TRBJ2-6; D is possibly TRBD1 (7 bases). The CDR3 totals 17 residues. Germline V gene data show CDR1 as MNHNS and CDR2 as SASEGT. The germline V and J ends were trimmed by 4 bases and 1 base, with 14 bases remaining between them. The CDR3 sequence: CASSGQGGVSGANVLTF. CDR3 bases: TGTGCCAGCAGTGGACAGGGAGGAGTGTCTGGGGCCAACGTCCTGACTTTC.

V gene TRBV4-2 combines with J gene TRBJ2-1; no clear D gene. CDR1 LGHNA and CDR2 YNFKEQ come from the germline V gene. The germline V and J ends were trimmed by 0 bases and 8 bases, with 8 bases remaining between them. The CDR3 is made up of 13 amino acids. CDR3 sequence (DNA): TGTGCCAGCAGCCAAGAGATCACGGATGAGCAGTTCTTC. Translated, it gives CASSQEITDEQFF.

The sample holds a few counts of this clone. This sequence joins TRBV19 and TRBJ1-2; perhaps TRBD1 as D (6 bases). Per germline, CDR1 LNHDA and CDR2 SQIVND (reference sequence). Trimming left V 5 bases short and J 2 bases short, with 15 bases between. The CDR3 runs to 15 residues. CDR3 DNA: TGTGCCAGTAGTTCGGCTAGGACAGCGAACTATGGCTACACCTTC. This translates into CASSSARTANYGYTF.

In nucleotides, the CDR3 is TGTGCCAGCTCGCCCGGACAGGGCGGTAGCAATCAGCCCCAGCATTTT. It specifies CASSPGQGGSNQPQHF. The rearrangement joins TRBV18 to TRBJ1-5; TRBD1 matches 8 bases. V shed 6 bases, J shed 0 bases, and the junction held 7 bases outside the gene matches. CDR3 size: 16 residues. Germline V CDR1 and CDR2: KGHSH, LQKENI.

This clone was recorded a few times. This chain joins TRBV2 and TRBJ1-1, with 7 nucleotides matching TRBD1. The CDR3 contains 14 residues. The V and J ends lost 4 bases and 2 bases, in that order; junction bases with no gene match: 4. Germline V CDR1 and CDR2: SNHLY, FYNNEI. For the CDR3, the DNA is TGTGCCAGCAGTGCAGGGGGGCAAAACACTGAAGCTTTCTTT. Protein: CASSAGGQNTEAFF.

The chain has TRBV2 and TRBJ2-3; D might be TRBD1 or TRBD2, each matching 5 bases. The germline V gene encodes CDR1 SNHLY and CDR2 FYNNEI. The V and J ends lost 3 bases and 0 bases respectively, with 16 bases between them. This CDR3 is built from 17 residues. Written as DNA, the CDR3 is TGTGCCAGCAGTGACCCAGGGACGGATGCTAGCACAGATACGCAGTATTTT. It yields the protein CASSDPGTDASTDTQYF.

This clone was seen once. The chain couples TRBV7-6 to TRBJ2-1; D ambiguous. Germline-derived CDR1 and CDR2 are SGHVS and FNYEAQ. Trimming took off 1 base at V and 9 bases at J, with 4 bases between the two ends. There are 11 residues in the CDR3. CDR3 amino acids: CASSLVGEQFF. CDR3 nucleotides: TGTGCCAGCAGCTTAGTGGGTGAGCAGTTCTTC.

The chain couples TRBV6-1 to TRBJ1-2; the D gene is possibly TRBD1 (5 bases). The CDR3 loop spans 15 amino acids. V dropped 1 base and J dropped 4 bases, with 13 bases sitting between them. The germline gives CDR1 MNHNS, CDR2 SASEGT. The CDR3 reads CASSEDFQGGYGYTF. CDR3 DNA sequence: TGTGCCAGCAGTGAAGACTTCCAGGGAGGCTATGGCTACACCTTC.